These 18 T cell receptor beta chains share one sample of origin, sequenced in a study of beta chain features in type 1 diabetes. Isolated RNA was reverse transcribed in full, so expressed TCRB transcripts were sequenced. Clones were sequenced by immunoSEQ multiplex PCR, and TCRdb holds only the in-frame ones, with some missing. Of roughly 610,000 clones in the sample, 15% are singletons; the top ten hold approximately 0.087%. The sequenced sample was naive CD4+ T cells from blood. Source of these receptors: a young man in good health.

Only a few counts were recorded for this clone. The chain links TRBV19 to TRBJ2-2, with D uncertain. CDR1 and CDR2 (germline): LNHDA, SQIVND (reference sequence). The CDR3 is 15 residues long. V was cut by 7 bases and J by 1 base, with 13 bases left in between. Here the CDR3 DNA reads TGTGCCAGTATCTATAGGGCCTGGAACACCGGGGAGCTGTTTTTT. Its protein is CASIYRAWNTGELFF.

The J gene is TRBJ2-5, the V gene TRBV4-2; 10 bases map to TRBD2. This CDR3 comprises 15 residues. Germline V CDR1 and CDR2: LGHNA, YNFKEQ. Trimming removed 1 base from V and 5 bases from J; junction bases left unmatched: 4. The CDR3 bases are TGTGCCAGCAGCCAAGCTAGCGGGAGCGGTGAGACCCAGTACTTC. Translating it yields CASSQASGSGETQYF.

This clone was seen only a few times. The CDR3 reads CATSRVVAAVSNQPQHF. The CDR3 DNA reads TGTGCCACCAGCAGAGTCGTCGCGGCGGTAAGCAATCAGCCCCAGCATTTT. This rearrangement joins TRBV15 to TRBJ1-5; D remains ambiguous. V was pared by 1 base and J by 1 base, with 14 bases between. Germline CDR1 and CDR2: LNHNV and YYDKDF (reference sequence). The CDR3 loop spans 17 amino acids. The full variable domain, rest sourced from reference TRBV15 and TRBJ1-5, is DAMVIQNPRYQVTQFGKPVTLSCSQTLNHNVMYWYQQKSSQAPKLLFHYYDKDFNNEADTPDNFQSRRPNTSFCFLDIRSPGLGDTAMYLCATSRVVAAVSNQPQHFGDGTRLSIL.

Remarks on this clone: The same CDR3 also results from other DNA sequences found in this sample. The CDR3: CSVVGGGHGYTF. In DNA form, the CDR3 reads TGCAGCGTTGTTGGCGGGGGACATGGCTACACCTTC. This chain uses TRBV29-1 with TRBJ1-2; tentatively, D is TRBD1 (5 bases). CDR1 and CDR2 (germline): SQVTM, ANQGSEA. This CDR3 is built from 12 residues. V dropped 4 bases and J dropped 6 bases, with 12 bases sitting between them.

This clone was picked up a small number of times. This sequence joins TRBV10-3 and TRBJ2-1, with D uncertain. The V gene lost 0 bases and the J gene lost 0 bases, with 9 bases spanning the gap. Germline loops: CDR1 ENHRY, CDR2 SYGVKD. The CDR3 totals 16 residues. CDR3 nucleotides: TGTGCCATCAGTGAGTCAGGCGGTAGCTCCTACAATGAGCAGTTCTTC. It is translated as CAISESGGSSYNEQFF.

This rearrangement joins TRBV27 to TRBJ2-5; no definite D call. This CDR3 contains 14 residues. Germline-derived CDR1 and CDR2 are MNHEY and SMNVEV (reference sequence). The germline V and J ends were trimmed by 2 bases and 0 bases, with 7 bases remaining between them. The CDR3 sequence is CASSLRVNQETQYF. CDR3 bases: TGTGCCAGCAGTTTAAGGGTGAACCAAGAGACCCAGTACTTC.

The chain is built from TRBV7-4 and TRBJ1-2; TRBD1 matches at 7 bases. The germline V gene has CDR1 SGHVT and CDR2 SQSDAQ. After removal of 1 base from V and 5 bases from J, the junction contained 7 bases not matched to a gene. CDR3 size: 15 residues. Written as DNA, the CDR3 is TGTGCCAGCAGCTTAGTCCGGGGACAGATGTATGGCTACACCTTC. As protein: CASSLVRGQMYGYTF.

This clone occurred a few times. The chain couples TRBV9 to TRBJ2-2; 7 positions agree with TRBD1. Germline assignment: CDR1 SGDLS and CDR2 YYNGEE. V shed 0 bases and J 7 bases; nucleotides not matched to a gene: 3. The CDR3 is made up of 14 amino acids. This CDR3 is CASSVEGAGGELFF. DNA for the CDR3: TGTGCCAGCAGCGTAGAGGGGGCAGGCGGGGAGCTGTTTTTT.

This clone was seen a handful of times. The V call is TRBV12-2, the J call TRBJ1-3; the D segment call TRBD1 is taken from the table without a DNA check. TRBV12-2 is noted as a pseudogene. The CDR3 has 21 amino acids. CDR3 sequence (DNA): TGTGCAAGTCGCTTAGCGAGTCGCCCCCAATACCAGGTTCACTCTGGAAACACCATATATTTT. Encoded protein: CASRLASRPQYQVHSGNTIYF.

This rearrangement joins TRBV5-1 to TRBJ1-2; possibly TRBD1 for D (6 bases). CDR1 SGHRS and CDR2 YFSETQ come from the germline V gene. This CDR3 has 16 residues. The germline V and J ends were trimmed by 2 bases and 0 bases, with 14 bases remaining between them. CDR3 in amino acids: CASSLGGKMANYGYTF. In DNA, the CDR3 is TGCGCCAGCAGCTTAGGGGGGAAGATGGCTAACTATGGCTACACCTTC.

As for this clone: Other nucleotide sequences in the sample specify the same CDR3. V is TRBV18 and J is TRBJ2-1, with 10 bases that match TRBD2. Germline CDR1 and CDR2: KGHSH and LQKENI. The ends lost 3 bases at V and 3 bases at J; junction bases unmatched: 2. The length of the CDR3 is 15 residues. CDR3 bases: TGTGCCAGCTCACCCGGACTAGCGGACTACAATGAGCAGTTCTTC. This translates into CASSPGLADYNEQFF.

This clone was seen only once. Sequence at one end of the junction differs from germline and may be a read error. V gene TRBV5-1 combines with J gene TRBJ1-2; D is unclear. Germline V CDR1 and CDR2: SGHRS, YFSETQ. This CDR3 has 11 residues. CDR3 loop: CASGLGYGYTF. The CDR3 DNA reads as TGCGCCAGCGGCTTGGGCTATGGCTACACCTTC.

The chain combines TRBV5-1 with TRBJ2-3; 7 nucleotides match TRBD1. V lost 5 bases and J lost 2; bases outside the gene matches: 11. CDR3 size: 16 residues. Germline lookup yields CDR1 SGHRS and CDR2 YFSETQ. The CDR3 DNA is TGCGCCAGCAGTAGTTACCGGGACAGCTACACAGATACGCAGTATTTT. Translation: CASSSYRDSYTDTQYF.

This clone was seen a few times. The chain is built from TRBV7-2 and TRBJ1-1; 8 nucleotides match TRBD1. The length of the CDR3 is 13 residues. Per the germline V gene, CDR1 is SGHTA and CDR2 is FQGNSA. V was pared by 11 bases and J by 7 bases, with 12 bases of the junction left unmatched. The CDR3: CAESGGQVNEAFF. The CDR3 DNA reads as TGTGCCGAATCGGGGGGACAGGTCAATGAAGCTTTCTTT.

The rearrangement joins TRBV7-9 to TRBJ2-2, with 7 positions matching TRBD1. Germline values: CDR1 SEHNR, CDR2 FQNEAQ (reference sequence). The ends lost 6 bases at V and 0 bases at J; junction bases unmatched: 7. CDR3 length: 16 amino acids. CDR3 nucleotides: TGTGCCAGCAGTTCTCGACAGGGCTCGAACACCGGGGAGCTGTTTTTT. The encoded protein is CASSSRQGSNTGELFF. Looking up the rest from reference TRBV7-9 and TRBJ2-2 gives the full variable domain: DTGVSQNPRHKITKRGQNVTFRCDPISEHNRLYWYRQTLGQGPEFLTYFQNEAQLEKSRLLSDRFSAERPKGSFSTLEIQRTEQGDSAMYLCASSSRQGSNTGELFFGEGSRLTVL.

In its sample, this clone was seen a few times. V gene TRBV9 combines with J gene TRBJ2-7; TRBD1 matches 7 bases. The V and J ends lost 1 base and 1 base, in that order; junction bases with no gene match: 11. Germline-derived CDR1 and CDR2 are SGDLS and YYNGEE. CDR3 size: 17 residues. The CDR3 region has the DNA TGTGCCAGCAGCGTAACCAGCACAGGGGAAATATCCTACGAGCAGTACTTC. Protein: CASSVTSTGEISYEQYF.

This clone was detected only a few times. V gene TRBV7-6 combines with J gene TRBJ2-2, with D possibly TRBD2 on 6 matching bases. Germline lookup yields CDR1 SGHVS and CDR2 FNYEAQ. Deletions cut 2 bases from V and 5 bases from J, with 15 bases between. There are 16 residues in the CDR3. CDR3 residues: CASSLSASAPTGELFF. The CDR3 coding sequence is TGTGCCAGCAGCTTATCAGCTAGCGCACCAACCGGGGAGCTGTTTTTT.

CDR3 region: CASSQVQKETQYF. CDR3 coding DNA: TGCGCCAGCAGCCAAGTGCAGAAAGAGACCCAGTACTTC. The genes are TRBV4-1 and TRBJ2-5; D gene uncertain. Trimming took off 1 base at V and 3 bases at J, with 6 bases between the two ends. Germline loops: CDR1 MGHRA, CDR2 YSYEKL. The CDR3 has 13 amino acids.